This T cell receptor beta chain comes out of a study of blood T cell repertoires in COVID-19. Assay: immunoSEQ multiplex PCR; the TCRdb copy retains only in-frame clones and omits some. The sample has some 78,000 clones, around 87% seen once; the top ten hold around 4.1%. V was clipped by 6 bases and J by 3 bases; unmatched bases: 14. This CDR3 has 18 residues. The germline CDR1 and CDR2 sequences are MNHEY and SMNVEV (reference sequence). Only one count was recorded for this clone. The sample taken for sequencing was peripheral blood. The rearrangement uses TRBV27 and TRBJ1-4, with TRBD1 matching 9 bases. This clonotype was sampled from a woman aged 80 or over with active or convalescent COVID-19. CDR3 amino acids: CASSPTVDRGRPNEKLFF. CDR3 in DNA: TGTGCCAGCAGCCCAACCGTGGACAGGGGCCGCCCTAATGAAAAACTGTTTTTT.